Each of the 7 T cell receptor beta chains below was sequenced from the same sample in a study of blood T cell repertoires in COVID-19. The method was immunoSEQ multiplex PCR; TCRdb's version includes in-frame clones alone and lacks a portion of them. Among 95,000 to 100,000 clones listed, around 87% were seen once. The sequenced sample consisted of peripheral blood. These receptors came from a woman in her 30s with acute or convalescent COVID-19.

The chain is built from TRBV15 and TRBJ1-3; D gene ambiguous. The germline V and J ends were trimmed by 1 base and 0 bases, with 7 bases remaining between them. Germline CDR1 and CDR2: LNHNV and YYDKDF (reference sequence). The CDR3 is 15 residues long. The CDR3, as DNA: TGTGCCACCAGCAGAGGAGGGCTCTCTGGAAACACCATATATTTT. Translating it yields CATSRGGLSGNTIYF.

V and J are TRBV2 and TRBJ1-2; D is perhaps TRBD1 (6 bases). The CDR3 length is 14 residues. The germline CDR1 and CDR2 sequences are SNHLY and FYNNEI. V lost 2 bases to trimming and J lost 8 bases, with 15 bases between them. The CDR3 loop is CASSEIVQGEGYTF. CDR3 nucleotide sequence: TGTGCCAGCAGTGAAATCGTACAGGGTGAAGGCTACACCTTC.

This chain links TRBV29-1 with TRBJ1-1; D not certain. Trimming removed 1 base at V and 3 bases at J, with 9 bases between. CDR1 and CDR2 from the germline V gene are SQVTM and ANQGSEA. The CDR3 has 13 residues. CDR3 residues: CSVEGGIYTEAFF. The CDR3 DNA reads as TGCAGCGTTGAAGGAGGGATTTACACTGAAGCTTTCTTT.

Only one count was recorded for this clone. V is TRBV27 and J is TRBJ2-1; TRBD1 matches 10 bases. The CDR3 extends over 17 amino acids. Germline loops: CDR1 MNHEY, CDR2 SMNVEV (reference sequence). With V trimmed by 4 bases and J by 6 bases, 12 bases remained unmatched. The CDR3 bases are TGTGCCAGCAGTTCTAATACCGGGACAGGGGACCCCAATGAGCAGTTCTTC. It specifies CASSSNTGTGDPNEQFF.

The rearrangement joins TRBV6-5 to TRBJ1-2; TRBD1 agrees at 10 bases. CDR3 length: 15 residues. V lost 6 bases, J lost 10 bases, and 14 bases stayed unmatched. Germline V gives CDR1 MNHEY, CDR2 SVGAGI. The CDR3 loop reads CASSPRTGGNRDYTF. The CDR3 bases are TGTGCCAGCAGCCCGAGGACAGGGGGGAATAGGGACTACACCTTC.

V and J are TRBV5-1 and TRBJ1-1, with D possibly matching TRBD1 (6 bases). The V and J ends lost 2 bases and 1 base respectively, with 12 bases between them. This CDR3 is built from 15 residues. Germline-derived CDR1 and CDR2 are SGHRS and YFSETQ. CDR3 nucleotide sequence: TGCGCCAGCAGCTTTGTGGGGGCACAGAACACTGAAGCTTTCTTT. Translation gives CASSFVGAQNTEAFF.

The V call is TRBV11-1, the J call TRBJ2-7, with 8 bases identical to TRBD1. CDR3 size: 15 residues. With 5 bases clipped from V and 5 bases from J, the junction kept 11 bases outside the gene matches. Germline CDR1 SGHAT, CDR2 FQDESV (reference sequence). The CDR3 coding sequence is TGTGCCAGCAGCCCGTCCCGGGACAGGTGGCACGAGCAGTACTTC. It specifies CASSPSRDRWHEQYF.